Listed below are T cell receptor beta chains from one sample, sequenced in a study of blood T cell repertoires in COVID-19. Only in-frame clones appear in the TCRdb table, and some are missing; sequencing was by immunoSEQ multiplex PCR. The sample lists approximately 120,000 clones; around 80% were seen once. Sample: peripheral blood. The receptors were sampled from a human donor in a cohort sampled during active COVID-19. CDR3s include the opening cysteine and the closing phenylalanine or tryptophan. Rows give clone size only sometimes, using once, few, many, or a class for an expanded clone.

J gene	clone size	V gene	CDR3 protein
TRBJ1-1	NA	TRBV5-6	CASSRIRTGSLWAFF
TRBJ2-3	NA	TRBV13	CASSASGTSTDTQYF
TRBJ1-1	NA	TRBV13	CASSSQFSWDTEAFF
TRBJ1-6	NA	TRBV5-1	CASSSQGSNSPLHF
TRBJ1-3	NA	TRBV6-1	CASSEATPGSGNTIYF
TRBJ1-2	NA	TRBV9	CASSPQGKWGQGSFYGYTF
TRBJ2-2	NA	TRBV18	CASSVNGQGGTGELFF
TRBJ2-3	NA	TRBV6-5	CASSLRGAATDTQYF
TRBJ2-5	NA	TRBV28	CASSYLGRQETQYF
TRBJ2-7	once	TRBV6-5	CASSYSSDSSYEQYF
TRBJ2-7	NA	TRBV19	CASSDRVYEQYF
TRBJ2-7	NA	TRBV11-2	CASSPGTGGYEQYF
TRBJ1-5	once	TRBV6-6	CASTEPGGNQPQHF
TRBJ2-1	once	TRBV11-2	CASSPRGGGYNEQFF